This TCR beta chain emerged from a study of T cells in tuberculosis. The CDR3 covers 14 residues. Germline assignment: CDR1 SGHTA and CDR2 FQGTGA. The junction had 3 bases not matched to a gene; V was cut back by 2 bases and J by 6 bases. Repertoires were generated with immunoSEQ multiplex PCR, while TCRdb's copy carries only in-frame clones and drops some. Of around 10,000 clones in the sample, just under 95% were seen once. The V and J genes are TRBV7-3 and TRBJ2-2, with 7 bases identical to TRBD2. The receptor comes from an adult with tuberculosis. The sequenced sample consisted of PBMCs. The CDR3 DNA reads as TGTGCCAGCAGCTTATATCGGGGGGCCGGGGAGCTGTTTTTT. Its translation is CASSLYRGAGELFF.